This record looks at one TCR beta chain sequence and its context. The antigen is unknown. Caucasian, healthy and from Russia, the donors were aged between about 6 and 100. CDR1 is DFQATT, CDR2 SNEGSKA, per germline (reference sequence). The germline V and J ends were trimmed by 4 bases and 1 base, with 14 bases remaining between them. The CDR3 runs 14 residues. This sample stems from a study of blood T cells in healthy people across ages. Broader study findings: PBMCs were not sorted, which prevented a conclusive comparison of naive versus antigen-experienced cells.

A second about 7 to 11 cycle PCR used barcoded and J-beta primers. Via MiXCR, TCRdb re-called the 5' RACE reads, giving one row per CDR3 protein. Here the sample spans approximately 350,000 distinct CDR3 sequences, approximately 47% being singletons. The specimen sequenced was blood. The chain is built from TRBV20-1 and TRBJ2-7; tentatively, D is TRBD1 (6 bases). The sequence came from a man in his 60s in good health. The CDR3 region is CSAISAGVSYEQYF. For the CDR3, the DNA is TGCAGTGCTATTTCGGCAGGGGTTTCCTACGAGCAGTACTTC.